Each of the 2 T cell receptor beta chains below was sequenced from the same sample in a study of T cell changes during pregnancy in multiple sclerosis. Sequenced by immunoSEQ multiplex PCR; TCRdb stores in-frame clones only, minus some. The sample gives 65,000 to 90,000 clones, approximately 91% of which show up once; over 0.25% is in the top ten. The starting material was CD4+ T cells from peripheral blood mononuclear cells, obtained after pregnancy. The receptors were sampled from a female donor with multiple sclerosis, enrolled in a pregnancy study.

This clone showed up just once. The chain combines TRBV2 with TRBJ1-6; 8 nucleotides match TRBD1. Trimming removed 7 bases from V and 7 bases from J; junction bases left unmatched: 9. The CDR3 sequence is 15 residues long. CDR1 and CDR2 (germline): SNHLY, FYNNEI. In DNA form, the CDR3 reads TGTGCCAGCACTCAAAACAGGGGGGGGAATTCACCCCTCCACTTT. Amino acid sequence: CASTQNRGGNSPLHF.

This chain connects TRBV19 to TRBJ2-7, with 7 positions matching TRBD1. This CDR3 is 16 amino acids long. The junction had 17 bases not matched to a gene; V was cut back by 5 bases and J by 7 bases. Germline V gives CDR1 LNHDA, CDR2 SQIVND (reference sequence). In DNA form, the CDR3 reads TGTGCCAGTAGTGTCCCCCGGGACAGCTCTTGGGGGGAGCAGTACTTC. Encoded protein: CASSVPRDSSWGEQYF.